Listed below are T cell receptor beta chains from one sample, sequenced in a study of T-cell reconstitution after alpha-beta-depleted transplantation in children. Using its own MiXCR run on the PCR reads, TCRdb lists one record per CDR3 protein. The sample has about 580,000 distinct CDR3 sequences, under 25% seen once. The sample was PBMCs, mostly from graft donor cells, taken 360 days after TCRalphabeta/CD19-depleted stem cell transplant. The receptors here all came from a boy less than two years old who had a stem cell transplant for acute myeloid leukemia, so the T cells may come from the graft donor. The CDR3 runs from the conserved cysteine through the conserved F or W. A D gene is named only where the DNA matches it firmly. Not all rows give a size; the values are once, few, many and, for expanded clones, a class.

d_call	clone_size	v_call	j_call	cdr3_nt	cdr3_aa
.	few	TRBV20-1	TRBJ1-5	TGCAGTGCTACCCTCGTAGGGAATAGCAATCAGCCCCAGCATTTT	CSATLVGNSNQPQHF
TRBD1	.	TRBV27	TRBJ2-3	TGTGCCAGTGGGGACAGGGGCGAGGAGGATACGCAGTATTTT	CASGDRGEEDTQYF
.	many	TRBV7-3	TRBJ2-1	TGTGCCAGCAGCAAAAGGCCAGCTAGCTCCTACAATGAGCAGTTCTTC	CASSKRPASSYNEQFF
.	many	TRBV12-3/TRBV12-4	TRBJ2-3	TGTGCCAGCGGGCGTGCAGATACGCAGTATTTT	CASGRADTQYF
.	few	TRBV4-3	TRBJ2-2	TGCGCCAGCAGCCAAGATCAAGGGGGGAACACCGGGGAGCTGTTTTTT	CASSQDQGGNTGELFF
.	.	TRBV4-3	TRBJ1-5	TGCGCCAGCAGCCAAGAAGCTGACCCCTATCAGCCCCAGCATTTT	CASSQEADPYQPQHF
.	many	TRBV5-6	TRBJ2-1	TGTGCCAGCAGCATCCCTTACGTGCAGGGGGGGAATGAGCAGTTCTTC	CASSIPYVQGGNEQFF
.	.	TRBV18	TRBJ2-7	TGTGCCAGCTCACCACCTCGTAGGTACGAGCAGTACTTC	CASSPPRRYEQYF
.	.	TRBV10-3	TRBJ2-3	TGTGCCATCAGTGAGGACCCCGGCAGCACAGATACGCAGTATTTT	CAISEDPGSTDTQYF
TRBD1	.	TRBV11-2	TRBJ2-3	TGTGCCAGCAGACTTAGGACAGGGGGGACGCAGTATTTT	CASRLRTGGTQYF
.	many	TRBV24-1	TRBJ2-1	TGTGCCACCAGATTGAACAATGAGCAGTTCTTC	CATRLNNEQFF
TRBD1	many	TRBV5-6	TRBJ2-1	TGTGCCAGCAGCTTCCCGGGACAGGGGAGCGGCATCTTC	CASSFPGQGSGIF
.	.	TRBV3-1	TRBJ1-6	TGTGCCAGCAGCCAAACCGGGACGGGAGATTCACCCCTCCACTTT	CASSQTGTGDSPLHF
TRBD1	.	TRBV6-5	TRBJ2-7	TGTGCCAGCAGTTACTCGGAACCCGGGACAGGGAGCTCCTACGAGCAGTACTTC	CASSYSEPGTGSSYEQYF